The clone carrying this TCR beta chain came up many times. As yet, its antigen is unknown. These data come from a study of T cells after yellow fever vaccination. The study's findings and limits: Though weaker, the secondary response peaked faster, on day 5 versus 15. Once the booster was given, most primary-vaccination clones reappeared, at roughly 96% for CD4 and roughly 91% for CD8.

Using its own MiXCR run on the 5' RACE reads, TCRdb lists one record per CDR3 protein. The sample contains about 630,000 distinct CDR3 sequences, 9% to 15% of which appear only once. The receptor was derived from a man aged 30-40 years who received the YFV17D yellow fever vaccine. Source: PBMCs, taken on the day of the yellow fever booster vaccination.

CDR3 nucleotides: TGCGCCAGCAGCTTTACAGGGGCGGGGGACAATGAGCAGTTCTTC. Translation gives CASSFTGAGDNEQFF. The genes are TRBV5-1 and TRBJ2-1; the D gene could be TRBD1 or TRBD2 (7 bases each). The germline V and J ends were trimmed by 2 bases and 5 bases, with 14 bases remaining between them. The germline V gene encodes CDR1 SGHRS and CDR2 YFSETQ. The CDR3 runs 15 residues.